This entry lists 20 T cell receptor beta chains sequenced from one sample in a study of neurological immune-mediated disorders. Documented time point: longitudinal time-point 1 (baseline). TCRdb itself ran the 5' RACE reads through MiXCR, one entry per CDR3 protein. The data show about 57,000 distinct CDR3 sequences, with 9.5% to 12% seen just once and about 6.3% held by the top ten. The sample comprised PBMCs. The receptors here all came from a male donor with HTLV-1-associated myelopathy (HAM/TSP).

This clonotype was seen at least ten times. The CDR3 nucleotides read TGTGCCAGCAGCCGGACAGGGGGCTCCGCCGGGGCCAACGTCCTGACTTTC. This encodes CASSRTGGSAGANVLTF. The chain has TRBV14 and TRBJ2-6; TRBD1 agrees at 11 bases. Germline CDR1 reads SGHDN; CDR2 reads FVKESK. With V trimmed by 4 bases and J by 4 bases, 6 bases remained unmatched. The CDR3 is 17 residues long.

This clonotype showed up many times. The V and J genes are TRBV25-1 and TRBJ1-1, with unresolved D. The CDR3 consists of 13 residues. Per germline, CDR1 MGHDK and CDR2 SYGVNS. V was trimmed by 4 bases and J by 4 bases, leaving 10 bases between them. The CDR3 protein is CASSGGIATEAFF. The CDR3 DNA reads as TGTGCCAGCAGTGGAGGGATCGCCACTGAAGCTTTCTTT.

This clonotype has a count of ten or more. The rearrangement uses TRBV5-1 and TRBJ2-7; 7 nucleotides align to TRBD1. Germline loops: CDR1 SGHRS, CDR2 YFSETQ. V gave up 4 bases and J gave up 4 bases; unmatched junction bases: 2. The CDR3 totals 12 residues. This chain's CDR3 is CASSDRVYEQYF. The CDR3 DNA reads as TGCGCCAGCAGCGACAGGGTTTACGAGCAGTACTTC. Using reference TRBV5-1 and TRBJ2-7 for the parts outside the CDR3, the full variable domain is KAGVTQTPRYLIKTRGQQVTLSCSPISGHRSVSWYQQTPGQGLQFLFEYFSETQRNKGNFPGRFSGRQFSNSRSEMNVSTLELGDSALYLCASSDRVYEQYFGPGTRLTVT.

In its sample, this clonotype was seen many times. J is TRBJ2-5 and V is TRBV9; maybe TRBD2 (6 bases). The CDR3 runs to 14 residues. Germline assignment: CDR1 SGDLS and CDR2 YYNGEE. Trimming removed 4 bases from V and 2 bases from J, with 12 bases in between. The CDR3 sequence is CASSLGGLQETQYF. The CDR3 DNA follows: TGTGCCAGCAGCCTCGGGGGACTGCAAGAGACCCAGTACTTC.

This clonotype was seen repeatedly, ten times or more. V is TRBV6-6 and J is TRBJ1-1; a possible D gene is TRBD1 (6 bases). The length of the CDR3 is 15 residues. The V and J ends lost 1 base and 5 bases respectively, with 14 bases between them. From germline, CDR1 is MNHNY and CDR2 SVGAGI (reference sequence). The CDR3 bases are TGTGCCAGCAGTTACTTCGGCAGGGGAAGGACTGAAGCTTTCTTT. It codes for CASSYFGRGRTEAFF.

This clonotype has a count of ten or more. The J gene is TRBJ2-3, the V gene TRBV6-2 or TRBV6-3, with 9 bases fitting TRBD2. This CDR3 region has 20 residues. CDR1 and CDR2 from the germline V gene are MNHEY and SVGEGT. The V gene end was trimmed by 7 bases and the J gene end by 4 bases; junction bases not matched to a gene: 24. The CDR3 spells CASTPGGSGGARLGADTQYF. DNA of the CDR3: TGTGCCAGCACCCCAGGTGGTAGCGGGGGCGCGCGGCTAGGGGCAGATACGCAGTATTTT.

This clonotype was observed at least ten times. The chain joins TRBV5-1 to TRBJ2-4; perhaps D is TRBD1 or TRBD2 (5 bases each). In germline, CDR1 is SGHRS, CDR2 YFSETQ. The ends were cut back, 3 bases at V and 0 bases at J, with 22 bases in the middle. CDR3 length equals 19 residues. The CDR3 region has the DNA TGCGCCAGCAGCTCGACCGGGGCCGAAAGGGCCTTAGCCAAAAACATTCAGTACTTC. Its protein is CASSSTGAERALAKNIQYF.

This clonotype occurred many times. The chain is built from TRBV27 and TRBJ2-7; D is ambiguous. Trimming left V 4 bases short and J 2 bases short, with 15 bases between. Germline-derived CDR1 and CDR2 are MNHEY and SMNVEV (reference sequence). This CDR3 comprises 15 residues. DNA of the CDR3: TGTGCCAGCAGTTCATTAGAACCTGGTGCCTACGAGCAGTACTTC. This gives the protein CASSSLEPGAYEQYF.

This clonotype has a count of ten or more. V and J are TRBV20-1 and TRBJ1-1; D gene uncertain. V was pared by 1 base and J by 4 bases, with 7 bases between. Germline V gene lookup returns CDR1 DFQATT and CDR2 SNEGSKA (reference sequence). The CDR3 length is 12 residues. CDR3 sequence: CSARVQPTEAFF. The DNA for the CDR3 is TGCAGTGCTAGAGTGCAGCCCACTGAAGCTTTCTTT.

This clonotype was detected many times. As DNA, the CDR3 is TGTGCCAGCAGTTCTAAACCGGGACAGGGGTTCTCTGGAAACACCATATATTTT. Translated, it gives CASSSKPGQGFSGNTIYF. V gene TRBV27 combines with J gene TRBJ1-3; 10 bases map to TRBD1. Germline CDR1 reads MNHEY; CDR2 reads SMNVEV (reference sequence). V trimming: 4 bases; J trimming: 0 bases; junction bases outside the gene matches: 9. The CDR3 has 18 residues.

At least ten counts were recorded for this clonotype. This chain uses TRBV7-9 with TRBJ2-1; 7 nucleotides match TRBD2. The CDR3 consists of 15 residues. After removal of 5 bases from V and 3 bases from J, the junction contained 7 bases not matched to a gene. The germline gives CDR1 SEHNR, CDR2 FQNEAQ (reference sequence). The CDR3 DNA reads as TGTGCCAGCAGCCCCCAGCGGGGAGACTACAATGAGCAGTTCTTC. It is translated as CASSPQRGDYNEQFF.

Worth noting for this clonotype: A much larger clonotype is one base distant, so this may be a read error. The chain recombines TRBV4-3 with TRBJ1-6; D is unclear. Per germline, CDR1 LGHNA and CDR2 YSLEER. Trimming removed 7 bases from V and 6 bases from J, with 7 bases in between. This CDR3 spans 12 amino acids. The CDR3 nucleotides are TGCGCCAGCATCCACGTTAATTCACCCCTCCACTTT. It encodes CASIHVNSPLHF.

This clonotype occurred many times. The CDR3 here is CASSYRGSSGANVLTF. As DNA, the CDR3 is TGTGCCAGCAGTTACAGGGGGTCCTCTGGGGCCAACGTCCTGACTTTC. The J gene is TRBJ2-6, the V gene TRBV6-5; a weak D match, TRBD1 (6 bases). The CDR3 is made up of 16 amino acids. The germline V gene encodes CDR1 MNHEY and CDR2 SVGAGI. The germline V and J ends were trimmed by 2 bases and 0 bases, with 8 bases remaining between them.

Written as DNA, the CDR3 is TGTGCCAGCAGCCGTAGCGGCCTGGGCTCAGATACGCAGTATTTT. Translation gives CASSRSGLGSDTQYF. The V call is TRBV7-2, the J call TRBJ2-3, with D tentatively TRBD2 (6 bases). The germline gives CDR1 SGHTA, CDR2 FQGNSA. V was clipped by 5 bases and J by 4 bases, with 16 bases between them. This CDR3 spans 15 amino acids.

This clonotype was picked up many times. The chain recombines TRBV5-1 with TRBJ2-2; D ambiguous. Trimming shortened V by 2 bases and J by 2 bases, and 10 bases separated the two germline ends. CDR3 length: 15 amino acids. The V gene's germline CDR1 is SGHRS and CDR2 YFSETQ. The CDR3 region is CASSLIDGNTGELFF. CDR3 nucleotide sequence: TGCGCCAGCAGCTTAATCGACGGAAACACCGGGGAGCTGTTTTTT.

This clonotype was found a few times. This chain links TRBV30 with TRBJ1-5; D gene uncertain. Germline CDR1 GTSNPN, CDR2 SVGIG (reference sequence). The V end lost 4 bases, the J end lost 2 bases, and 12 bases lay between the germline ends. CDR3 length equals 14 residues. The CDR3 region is CAWTSDLGNQPQHF. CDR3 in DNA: TGTGCCTGGACGTCCGACCTGGGCAATCAGCCCCAGCATTTT.

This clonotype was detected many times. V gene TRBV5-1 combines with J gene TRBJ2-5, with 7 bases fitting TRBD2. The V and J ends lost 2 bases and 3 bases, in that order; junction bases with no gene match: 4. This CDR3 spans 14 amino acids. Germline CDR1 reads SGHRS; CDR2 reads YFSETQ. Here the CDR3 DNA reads TGCGCCAGCAGCTTTGCTAGCGGCGAAGAGACCCAGTACTTC. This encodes CASSFASGEETQYF.

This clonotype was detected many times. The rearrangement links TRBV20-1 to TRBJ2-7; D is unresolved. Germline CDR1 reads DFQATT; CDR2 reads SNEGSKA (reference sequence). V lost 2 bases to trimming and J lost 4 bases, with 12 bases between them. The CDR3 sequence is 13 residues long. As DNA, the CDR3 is TGCAGTGCTAGATGGGGTCGTCGGTACGAGCAGTACTTC. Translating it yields CSARWGRRYEQYF.

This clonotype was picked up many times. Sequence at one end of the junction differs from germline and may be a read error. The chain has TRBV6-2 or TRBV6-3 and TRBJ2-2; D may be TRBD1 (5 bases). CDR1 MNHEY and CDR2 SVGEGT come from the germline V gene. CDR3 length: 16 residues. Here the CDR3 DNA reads TGTGCCAGCAGTTACTCGGCAGGGTTGAACCCCGGGGAGCTGTTTTTT. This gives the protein CASSYSAGLNPGELFF.

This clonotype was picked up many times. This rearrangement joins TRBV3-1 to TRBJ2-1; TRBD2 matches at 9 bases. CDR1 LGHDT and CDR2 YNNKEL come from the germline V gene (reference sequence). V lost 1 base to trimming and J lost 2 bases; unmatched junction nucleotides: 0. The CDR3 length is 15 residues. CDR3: CASSQGTSAYNEQFF. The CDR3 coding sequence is TGTGCCAGCAGCCAAGGGACTAGCGCCTACAATGAGCAGTTCTTC.